This paragraph covers one TCR beta chain sequence. Antigen: not known. This sample was included in a study of beta chain features in type 1 diabetes. Study-level findings and limits: Insertions were fewer and deletions more numerous at VDJ junctions in type 1 diabetes patients.

This CDR3 region has 14 residues. Germline assignment: CDR1 SGHNT and CDR2 YYREEE (reference sequence). V lost 4 bases to trimming and J lost 4 bases; unmatched junction nucleotides: 4. Every bit of the isolated RNA underwent reverse transcription, so sequencing read expressed TCRB transcripts. Produced via immunoSEQ multiplex PCR; TCRdb's table is partial and in-frame only. The data contain around 400,000 clones, about 15% of them seen just once; the ten biggest clones take up approximately 0.02%. Every donor provided one heparinised blood draw, which averaged approximately 100 mL. The sample consisted of naive CD4+ T cells from blood. The genes are TRBV5-4 and TRBJ1-4; TRBD1 agrees at 7 bases. The receptor was isolated from a woman aged 18-30 years in good health. CDR3 nucleotide sequence: TGTGCCAGCAGCCTTCAGGGGGGTAATGAAAAACTGTTTTTT. It encodes CASSLQGGNEKLFF.